This T cell receptor beta chain emerged from a study of blood T cell repertoires in COVID-19 (dated by TCRdb to about 2020). With respect to the entire study: Samples covering the acute and convalescent phases of COVID-19 were provided by collaborators in the United States, Italy and Spain. The prospective study material was composed of cDNA or gDNA derived from T cells, B-cell-depleted T cells, or PBMCs. Subjects who had been exposed to COVID-19, were actively infected with it, or had recovered from it provided the deeply sampled blood TCRbeta repertoires that made up the dataset. A freely available public database, intended as a resource for researchers studying the immune response to SARS-CoV-2, is where the repertoires were released. The samples were drawn from the first 160 participants of the ongoing ImmuneRACE study and from 1,254 subjects provided by 6 global collaborators. Sample metadata almost always included a de-identified subject ID, COVID-19 status, age in years and sex. Where available, HLA class I and class II types were obtained from metadata supplied by the sample provider rather than from assay-based typing. What the study reported, not specific to this receptor: How much clinical and demographic metadata was included differed by source and by participant, and the metadata was provided uncurated.

TCRbeta CDR3 regions were amplified from genomic DNA using the immunoSEQ Assay, a bias-controlled multiplex PCR. On the authors' methods: Nucleated cell counts per sample were estimated from amplification of reference gene primers within the assay. To quantify the absolute abundance of each unique TCRbeta CDR3 rearrangement, sequence reads were collapsed and filtered. Productive Simpson clonality was computed per sample as the square root of Simpson's diversity index over productive rearrangements. The table was pulled from immuneACCESS by TCRdb, which kept in-frame rearrangements only. Such tables lose some clones; where checked, under half of the loss comes from unresolved V genes, and the rest has no known cause. V and J calls and clone size are those listed in that table; D and trimming were worked out from the DNA. Here the sample has around 200,000 clones; around four fifths occur a single time. The ten top clones hold under 3% of the sample.

V loses 4 bases, J loses 0 bases, and the germline ends lie 13 bases apart. CDR1 and CDR2, per the germline V gene (reference sequence), are LGHDT and YNNKEL. The CDR3 runs 15 residues from the cysteine to the phenylalanine. Only the CDR3 region is kept as DNA, spanning 45 bases read in frame from base 1. Each collaborating institution followed its own protocols to collect whole blood in K2EDTA tubes. Collaborator samples were shipped for TCRbeta analysis as frozen whole blood, isolated PBMCs, or DNA extracted from either sample type. About this clone: Its antigen remains unidentified. The sample holds no much larger clone one base away, and base qualities are not on file.

Here the chain combines TRBV3-1 (or the pseudogene TRBV3-2) and TRBJ2-7; perhaps TRBD2 is the D gene, with 6 bases matching. Material: peripheral blood. The clonotype was recovered from a middle-aged woman with active or convalescent COVID-19. The CDR3 reads as follows: CASSPGLPPSYEQYF. The nucleotides are TGTGCCAGCAGCCCGGGACTCCCCCCCTCCTACGAGCAGTACTTC.